The source of this TCR beta chain is a study of blood T cell repertoires in COVID-19. Study background: There were acute and convalescent COVID-19 samples, and they came from the United States, Italy and Spain. Nucleic acid was either cDNA or gDNA, and it came from T cells, B-cell-depleted T cells, or PBMCs.

In the study's own analysis: Nucleated cell number was recorded as an estimate derived from reference gene primer amplification. This table comes from immunoSEQ multiplex PCR, and its TCRdb copy is limited to in-frame clones, with some not included. That table supplies the V and J calls and clone size; D and trimming were determined from the DNA. The sample shows roughly 18,000 clones, 89% of them seen only once. This TCR was recovered from a man aged 55 to 69 with active COVID-19. Sequencing was performed on peripheral blood.

The CDR3 nucleotides are TGTGCCAGCAGTCCCCGACAGGGGGCAGGGGAAAAACTGTTTTTT. Amino acids: CASSPRQGAGEKLFF. The genes are TRBV25-1 and TRBJ1-4, with TRBD1 matching over 10 bases. The CDR3 has 15 amino acids. V dropped 5 bases and J dropped 8; count of bases not matched to a gene: 8. Germline-derived CDR1 and CDR2 are MGHDK and SYGVNS.